This is a list of T cell receptor beta chains from one sample in a study of cytomegalovirus exposure and HLA in healthy donors. Here immunoSEQ multiplex PCR was the method, and the copy in TCRdb shows in-frame clones only, minus some. The repertoire consists of roughly 140,000 clones, with about 79% occurring once and the leading ten covering around 4.3%. Sequenced input: PBMCs. These receptors were taken from a man aged 35 to 55 in good health and CMV-seropositive. Both conserved end residues are trimmed from each CDR3. Fields, in order: D gene, V gene, CDR3 protein. The D gene is left open where the match is weak.

D gene: NA; V gene: TRBV2; CDR3 protein: ASRSRAENTEAF
D gene: TRBD2; V gene: TRBV6-6; CDR3 protein: ASITLAGGSYNEQF
D gene: TRBD1; V gene: TRBV7-9; CDR3 protein: ASSSGQAADYGYT
D gene: NA; V gene: TRBV13; CDR3 protein: ASSSPTDEQF
D gene: NA; V gene: TRBV4-2; CDR3 protein: ASSPFLNTEAF
D gene: TRBD2; V gene: TRBV29-1; CDR3 protein: SVRGLAGRDEQY
D gene: TRBD2; V gene: TRBV7-9; CDR3 protein: ASSATGTSGWDTGELF
D gene: NA; V gene: TRBV30; CDR3 protein: AWRLRHTDTQY
D gene: TRBD1; V gene: TRBV2; CDR3 protein: VSSERGLETQY
D gene: NA; V gene: TRBV19; CDR3 protein: ASSISLGLGQLNTEAF
D gene: NA; V gene: TRBV11-3; CDR3 protein: ASSPLRQGANYGYT
D gene: NA; V gene: TRBV19; CDR3 protein: ASRAGYEQY
D gene: TRBD2; V gene: TRBV10-1; CDR3 protein: ASSQGLAGNNEQF
D gene: TRBD1; V gene: TRBV7-9; CDR3 protein: SSSLGQGTTNEKLF
D gene: TRBD1; V gene: TRBV5-8; CDR3 protein: ASSSQGGNNQPQH
D gene: TRBD1; V gene: TRBV19; CDR3 protein: ASSIEGQGGTHTEAF
D gene: TRBD1; V gene: TRBV5-1; CDR3 protein: ASSRGQENSPLH
D gene: NA; V gene: TRBV10-3; CDR3 protein: AISSHRDDTEAF
D gene: NA; V gene: TRBV2; CDR3 protein: ASSELPVNTEAF
D gene: NA; V gene: TRBV14; CDR3 protein: ASSQDARPGGTGELF
D gene: NA; V gene: TRBV2; CDR3 protein: ASSIRRGRRMRNGYT
D gene: NA; V gene: TRBV7-2; CDR3 protein: ASSLAEGYYEQY
D gene: TRBD1; V gene: TRBV4-1; CDR3 protein: ASSPDRGTIGNQPQH
D gene: NA; V gene: TRBV2; CDR3 protein: ASSEGSLLLH
D gene: NA; V gene: TRBV7-2; CDR3 protein: ASSYPRSNQPQH
D gene: TRBD1; V gene: TRBV5-1; CDR3 protein: ASRPGTGGADTQY
D gene: NA; V gene: TRBV11-2; CDR3 protein: ASSLAGQSTDTQY
D gene: TRBD2; V gene: TRBV19; CDR3 protein: ATSLAGGAYEQY
D gene: NA; V gene: TRBV7-8; CDR3 protein: ASSSINYGYT
D gene: TRBD1; V gene: TRBV10-3; CDR3 protein: AISEQRQGASEKLF
D gene: NA; V gene: TRBV2; CDR3 protein: ASSEWREGVQH
D gene: TRBD2; V gene: TRBV30; CDR3 protein: AWSHPGGTRQY
D gene: TRBD1; V gene: TRBV7-8; CDR3 protein: ASSLMGQGVHGYT
D gene: TRBD2; V gene: TRBV11-2; CDR3 protein: ASSLAGGRDTQY
D gene: NA; V gene: TRBV6-1; CDR3 protein: ASTLAGGEQF
D gene: TRBD1; V gene: TRBV6-5; CDR3 protein: ASSRGQGGYNEQF
D gene: TRBD2; V gene: TRBV5-4; CDR3 protein: ASSSPDAGLGQY
D gene: NA; V gene: TRBV27; CDR3 protein: ASSRVGNEQF
D gene: TRBD2; V gene: TRBV18; CDR3 protein: ASLTRTSVTDTQY
D gene: NA; V gene: TRBV7-9; CDR3 protein: ASSLAQGIWETQY
D gene: TRBD2; V gene: TRBV5-5; CDR3 protein: ASSRGLAGGTDTQY
D gene: NA; V gene: TRBV5-4; CDR3 protein: ASSAILTEAF
D gene: NA; V gene: TRBV19; CDR3 protein: ASSSWQGHNEQF
D gene: TRBD2; V gene: TRBV5-1; CDR3 protein: ASSLLAGPRNEQF
D gene: TRBD1; V gene: TRBV5-6; CDR3 protein: ASSYGQGAGRDTGELF
D gene: NA; V gene: TRBV19; CDR3 protein: ASSIPPWSSGNTIY
D gene: TRBD1; V gene: TRBV19; CDR3 protein: ASSQGARQPQH
D gene: TRBD2; V gene: TRBV6-1; CDR3 protein: ALGTSGFRMY
D gene: NA; V gene: TRBV7-2; CDR3 protein: ASSRSGLSYEQY
D gene: NA; V gene: TRBV6-5; CDR3 protein: ASSVQVSNYGYT
D gene: NA; V gene: TRBV2; CDR3 protein: ASSEDRGETQY
D gene: NA; V gene: TRBV19; CDR3 protein: ATKKTAFGKLF
D gene: NA; V gene: TRBV6-6; CDR3 protein: ASSPQAVSSYEQY